Reported below is one T cell receptor (beta chain). The source of the sample is a study of beta chain features in type 1 diabetes. Germline loops: CDR1 SGHVT, CDR2 SQSDAQ. The CDR3 spans 20 residues. Trimming took 4 bases from V and 0 from J, leaving 25 bases between them. Of the isolated RNA, all was reverse transcribed, and so the sequenced material was expressed TCRB transcripts. Repertoires were generated with immunoSEQ multiplex PCR, while TCRdb's copy carries only in-frame clones and drops some. The data hold hundreds of thousands of clones, with around 16% observed a single time. The sample consisted of naive CD4+ T cells from blood. The J gene is TRBJ1-5, the V gene TRBV7-4; D is possibly TRBD1 (5 bases). The TCR originated in a man younger than 35 in good health. Written as DNA, the CDR3 is TGTGCCAGCAGCTCTCCGCGGGGCAGGCCTTACCATAATAGCAATCAGCCCCAGCATTTT. Translation: CASSSPRGRPYHNSNQPQHF.